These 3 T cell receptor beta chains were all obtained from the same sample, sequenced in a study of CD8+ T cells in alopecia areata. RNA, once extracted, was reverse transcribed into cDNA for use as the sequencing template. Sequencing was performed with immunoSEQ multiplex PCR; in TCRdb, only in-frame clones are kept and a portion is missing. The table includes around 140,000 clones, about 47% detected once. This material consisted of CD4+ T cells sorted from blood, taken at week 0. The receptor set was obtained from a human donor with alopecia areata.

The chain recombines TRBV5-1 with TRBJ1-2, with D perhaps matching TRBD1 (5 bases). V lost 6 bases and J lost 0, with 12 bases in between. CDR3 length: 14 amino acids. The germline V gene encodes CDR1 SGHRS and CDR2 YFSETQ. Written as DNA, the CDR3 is TGCGCCAGCACCTCTGGGGGAGCTAACTATGGCTACACCTTC. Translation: CASTSGGANYGYTF. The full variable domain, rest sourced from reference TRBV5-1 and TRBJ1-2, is KAGVTQTPRYLIKTRGQQVTLSCSPISGHRSVSWYQQTPGQGLQFLFEYFSETQRNKGNFPGRFSGRQFSNSRSEMNVSTLELGDSALYLCASTSGGANYGYTFGSGTRLTVV.

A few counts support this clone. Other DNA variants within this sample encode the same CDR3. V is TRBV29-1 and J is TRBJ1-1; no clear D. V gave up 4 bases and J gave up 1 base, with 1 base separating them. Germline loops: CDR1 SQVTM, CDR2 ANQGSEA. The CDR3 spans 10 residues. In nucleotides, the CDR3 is TGCAGCGTTGGGAACACTGAAGCTTTCTTT. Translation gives CSVGNTEAFF.

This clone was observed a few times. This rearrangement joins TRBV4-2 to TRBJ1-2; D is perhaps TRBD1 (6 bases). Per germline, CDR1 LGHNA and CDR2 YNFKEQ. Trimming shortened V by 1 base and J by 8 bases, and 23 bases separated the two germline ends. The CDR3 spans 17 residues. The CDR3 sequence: CASSQGLGRGEERGYTF. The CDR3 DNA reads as TGTGCCAGCAGCCAAGGACTGGGCAGGGGTGAGGAGCGCGGCTACACCTTC.